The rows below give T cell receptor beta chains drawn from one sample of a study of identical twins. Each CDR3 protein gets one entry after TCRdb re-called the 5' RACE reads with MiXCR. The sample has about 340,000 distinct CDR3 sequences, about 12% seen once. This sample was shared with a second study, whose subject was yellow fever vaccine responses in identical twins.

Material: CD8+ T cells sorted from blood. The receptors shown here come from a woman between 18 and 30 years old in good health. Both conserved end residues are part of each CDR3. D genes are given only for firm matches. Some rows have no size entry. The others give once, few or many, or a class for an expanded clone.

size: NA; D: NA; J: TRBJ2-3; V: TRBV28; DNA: TGTGCCAGCAGGGGGACCCTAACAGATACGCAGTATTTT; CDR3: CASRGTLTDTQYF
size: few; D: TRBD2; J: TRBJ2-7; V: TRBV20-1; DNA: TGCAGTGCTAGCCAACGTTGGACACGACTAGCGGGATACATATGGCACTACGAGCAGTACTTC; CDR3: CSASQRWTRLAGYIWHYEQYF
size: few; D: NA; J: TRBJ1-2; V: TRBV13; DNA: TGTGCCAGCAGCTTAGGCCGAGCGCAGGGGTTGGATGGCTACACCTTC; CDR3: CASSLGRAQGLDGYTF
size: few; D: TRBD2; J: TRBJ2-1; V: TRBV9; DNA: TGTGCCAGCAGCGTAGCTAGGTCCGGGACTAGCGGTTACAATGAGCAGTTCTTC; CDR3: CASSVARSGTSGYNEQFF
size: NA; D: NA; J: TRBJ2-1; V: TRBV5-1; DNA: TGCGCCAGCAGCTTGGGTCGGGGGGCTAGTTACAATGAGCAGTTCTTC; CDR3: CASSLGRGASYNEQFF
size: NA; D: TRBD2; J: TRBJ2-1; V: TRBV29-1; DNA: TGCAGCGTTGGAGTGCCGGGACTAGGGATCGCAAATGAGCAGTTCTTC; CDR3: CSVGVPGLGIANEQFF
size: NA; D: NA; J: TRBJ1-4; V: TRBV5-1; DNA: TGCGCCAGCAGCCCCCGGACGTTTGGTGAAAAACTGTTTTTT; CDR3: CASSPRTFGEKLFF
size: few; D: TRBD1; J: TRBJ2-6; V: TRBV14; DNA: TGTGCCAGCAGCCGGGACAGGACTGGGGCCAACGTCCTGACTTTC; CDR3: CASSRDRTGANVLTF
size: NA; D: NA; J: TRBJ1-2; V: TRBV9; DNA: TGTGCCAGCAGCCAGGGAACTTTCAAAGAGGGCTACACCTTC; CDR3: CASSQGTFKEGYTF
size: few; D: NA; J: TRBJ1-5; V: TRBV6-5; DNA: TGTGCCAGCAGTTACTCCGCCGGGAGTAATCAGCCCCAGCATTTT; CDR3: CASSYSAGSNQPQHF
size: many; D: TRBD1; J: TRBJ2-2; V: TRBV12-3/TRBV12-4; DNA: TGTGCCAGCAGTCCTTGGACAGGGACCGGGGAGCTGTTTTTT; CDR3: CASSPWTGTGELFF
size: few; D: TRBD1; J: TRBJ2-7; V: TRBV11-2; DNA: TGTGCCAGCAGCTTAGAAGGACAGGGGGCCGCCTACGAGCAGTACTTC; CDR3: CASSLEGQGAAYEQYF
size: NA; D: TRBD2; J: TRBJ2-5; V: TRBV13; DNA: TGTGCCAGCAGCTTTACCGGACTAGCGCAAGAGACCCAGTACTTC; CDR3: CASSFTGLAQETQYF
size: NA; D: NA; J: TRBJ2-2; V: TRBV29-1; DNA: TGCAGCGTTGACGGGATAGATGGGCACACCGGGGAGCTGTTTTTT; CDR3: CSVDGIDGHTGELFF
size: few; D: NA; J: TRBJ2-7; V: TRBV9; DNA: TGTGCCAGCAGCGTTTTTCCGGATGGCTACGAGCAGTACTTC; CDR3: CASSVFPDGYEQYF
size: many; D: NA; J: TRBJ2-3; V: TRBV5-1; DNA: TGTGCCAGCAGCTTAGTGGTCGGCACAGATACGCAGTATTTT; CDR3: CASSLVVGTDTQYF
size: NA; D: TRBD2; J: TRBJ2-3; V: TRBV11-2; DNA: TGTGCCAGCAGCTCCCGGGGTCGGGGGGGCGTTGGCACAGATACGCAGTATTTT; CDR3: CASSSRGRGGVGTDTQYF
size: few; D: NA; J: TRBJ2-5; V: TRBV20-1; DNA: TGCAGTGCTAGAGACGGACAGACCGCCCAAGAGACCCAGTACTTC; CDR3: CSARDGQTAQETQYF
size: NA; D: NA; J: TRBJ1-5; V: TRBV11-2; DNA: TGTGCCAGCAGATTAGGGCCGAGAGGAAATCAGCCCCAGCATTTT; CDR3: CASRLGPRGNQPQHF
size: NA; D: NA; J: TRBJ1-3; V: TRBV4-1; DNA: TGCGCCAGCAGCCAAGAGGGGGGGTCTGGAAACACCATATATTTT; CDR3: CASSQEGGSGNTIYF
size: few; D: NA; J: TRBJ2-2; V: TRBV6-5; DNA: TGTGCCAGCAATTCTGAGGGGGGCTCGAACACCGGGGAGCTGTTTTTT; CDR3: CASNSEGGSNTGELFF
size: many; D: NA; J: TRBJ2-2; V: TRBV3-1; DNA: TGTGCCAGCAGCCAAGAGTGGACAGAAAACACCGGGGAGCTGTTTTTT; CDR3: CASSQEWTENTGELFF
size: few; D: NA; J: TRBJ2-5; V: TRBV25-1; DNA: TGTGCCAGCAGTGAAGAGTACCAAGAGACCCAGTACTTC; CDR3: CASSEEYQETQYF
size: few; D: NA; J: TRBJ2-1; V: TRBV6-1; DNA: TGTGCCAGCAACAGCGGTAGCTCCTACAATGAGCAGTTCTTC; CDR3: CASNSGSSYNEQFF
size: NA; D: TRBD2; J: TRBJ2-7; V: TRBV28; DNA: TGTGCCAGCAGTCCAACAGCGGGAGGGCCCTACGAGCAGTACTTC; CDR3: CASSPTAGGPYEQYF
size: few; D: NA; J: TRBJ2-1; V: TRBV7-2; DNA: TGTGCCAGCAGCTTAGAACTAGGTTACAATGAGCAGTTCTTC; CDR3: CASSLELGYNEQFF
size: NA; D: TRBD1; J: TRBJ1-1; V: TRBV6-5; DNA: TGTGCCAGCAGTTACTCCGGACAGGTAGGGACTGAAGCTTTCTTT; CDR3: CASSYSGQVGTEAFF
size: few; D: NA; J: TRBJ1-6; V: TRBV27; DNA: TGTGCCAGCAGTCCGCACAGGGCCAGGAGTGATTCACCCCTCCACTTT; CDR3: CASSPHRARSDSPLHF
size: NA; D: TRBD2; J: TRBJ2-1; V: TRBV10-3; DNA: TGTGCCATCAGTGAGTCCCTAATGGGACTAGTGGCCGGGGATGAGCAGTTCTTC; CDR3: CAISESLMGLVAGDEQFF
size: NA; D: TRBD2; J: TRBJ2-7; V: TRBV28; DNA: TGTGCCAGCAGTTCCATGGGACTAGCGGGAGAAACCTACGAGCAGTACTTC; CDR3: CASSSMGLAGETYEQYF
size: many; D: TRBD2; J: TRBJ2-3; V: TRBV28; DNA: TGTGCCAGCAGTTACCCGACTAGCGGGAGGGCTTGGGGTAGCACAGATACGCAGTATTTT; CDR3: CASSYPTSGRAWGSTDTQYF
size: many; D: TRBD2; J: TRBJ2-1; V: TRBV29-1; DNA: TGCAGCGTTGAAGGGGGACTAGCGGTCGGCAATGAGCAGTTCTTC; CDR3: CSVEGGLAVGNEQFF
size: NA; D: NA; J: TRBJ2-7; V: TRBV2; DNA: TGTGCCTCCGAGGAGGAAAACAGCTACGAGCAGTACTTC; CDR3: CASEEENSYEQYF
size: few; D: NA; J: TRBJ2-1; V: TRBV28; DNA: TGTGCCAGCAGCCCCAGACGGGGAGTGGGTTACAATGAGCAGTTCTTC; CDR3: CASSPRRGVGYNEQFF
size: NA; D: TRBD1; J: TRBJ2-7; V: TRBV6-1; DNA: TGTGCCAGCAGTGTCGGCGGGACAGGGCCCGAGCAGTACTTC; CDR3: CASSVGGTGPEQYF
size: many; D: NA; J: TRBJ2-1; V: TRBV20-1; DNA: TGCAGTGCTAGAGATCGGGGACAACCTTACAATGAGCAGTTCTTC; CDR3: CSARDRGQPYNEQFF
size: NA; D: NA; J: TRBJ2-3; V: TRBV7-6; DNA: TGTGCCAGCAGCTTAGGAGGTGGGGGACGCACAGATACGCAGTATTTT; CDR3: CASSLGGGGRTDTQYF
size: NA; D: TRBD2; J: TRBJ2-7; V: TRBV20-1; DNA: TGCAGTGCTAGAGATCGAAGCGGGAGGTACTCCTACGAGCAGTACTTC; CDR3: CSARDRSGRYSYEQYF
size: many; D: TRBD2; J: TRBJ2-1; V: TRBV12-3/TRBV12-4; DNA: TGTGCCAGCAGTTTAGGGACTAGCGGGAGTATCCAGTTCTTC; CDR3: CASSLGTSGSIQFF
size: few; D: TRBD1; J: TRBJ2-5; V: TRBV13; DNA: TGTGCCAGCAGTTCAACAGGGGGTAGAGGAGAGACCCAGTACTTC; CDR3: CASSSTGGRGETQYF
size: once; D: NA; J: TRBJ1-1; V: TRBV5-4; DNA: TGTGCCAGCAGCACGGACCGCACTGAAGCTTTCTTT; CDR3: CASSTDRTEAFF
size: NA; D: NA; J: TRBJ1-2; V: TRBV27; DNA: TGTGCCAGCAGTCCATCGACAGGAATTGGCTACACCTTC; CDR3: CASSPSTGIGYTF
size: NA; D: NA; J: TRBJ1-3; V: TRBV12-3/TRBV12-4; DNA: TGTGCCAGCACGAACAGGGCCGGCCCTGGAAACACCATATATTTT; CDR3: CASTNRAGPGNTIYF
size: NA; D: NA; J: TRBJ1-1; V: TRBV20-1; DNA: TGCAGTGCTAAAAGGGGGGAGGGTGAAGCTTTCTTT; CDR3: CSAKRGEGEAFF
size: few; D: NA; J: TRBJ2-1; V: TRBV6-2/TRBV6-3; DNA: TGTGCCAGCAGTGCCTTATGGGGGAGCGAATACAATGAGCAGTTCTTC; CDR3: CASSALWGSEYNEQFF
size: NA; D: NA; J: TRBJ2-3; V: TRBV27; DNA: TGTGCCAGCAGTCCGTCATGGGGAGATACGCAGTATTTT; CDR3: CASSPSWGDTQYF
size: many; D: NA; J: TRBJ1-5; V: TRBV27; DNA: TGTGCCAGCAGAGACGGACAGTATAGCAATCAGCCCCAGCATTTT; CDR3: CASRDGQYSNQPQHF
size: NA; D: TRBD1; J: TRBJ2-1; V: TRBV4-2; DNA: TGTGCCAGCAGCCTAGGGCCGGACAGGGTCTTACCTTACGATGAGCAGTTCTTC; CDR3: CASSLGPDRVLPYDEQFF
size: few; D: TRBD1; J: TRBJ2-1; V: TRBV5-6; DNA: TGTGCCAGCAGCTTGGTGGCAGGGGGCGAACCTCCCCGCGAGCAGTTCTTC; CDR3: CASSLVAGGEPPREQFF
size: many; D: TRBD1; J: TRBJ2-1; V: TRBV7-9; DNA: TGTGCCAGCAGCGAACCCGGGACAGGGTCCTACAATGAGCAGTTCTTC; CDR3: CASSEPGTGSYNEQFF
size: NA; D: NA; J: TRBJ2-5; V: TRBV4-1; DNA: TGCGCCAGCAGCCTCCTACAGGGCCCCCGGTGGGAGACCCAGTACTTC; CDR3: CASSLLQGPRWETQYF
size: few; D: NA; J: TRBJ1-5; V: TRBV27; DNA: TGTGCCAGCAGTTCCACCCTCAATCAGCCCCAGCATTTT; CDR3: CASSSTLNQPQHF
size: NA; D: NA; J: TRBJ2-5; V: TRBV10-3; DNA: TGTGCCATCAGTGAGTCTCGACAGACCCAAGAGACCCAGTACTTC; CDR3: CAISESRQTQETQYF
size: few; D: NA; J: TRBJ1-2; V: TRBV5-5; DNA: TGTGCCAGCAGCTCAGACACCGTGAACTATGGCTACACCTTC; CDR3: CASSSDTVNYGYTF
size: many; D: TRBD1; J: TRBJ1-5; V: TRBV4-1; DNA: TGCGCCAGCAGCCAAGCGGACAGGGTGGGAAGTCAGCCCCAGCATTTT; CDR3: CASSQADRVGSQPQHF
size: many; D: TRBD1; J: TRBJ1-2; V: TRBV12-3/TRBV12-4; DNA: TGTGCCAGCAGTGACAGGGTGGACTCACTCTATGGCTACACCTTC; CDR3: CASSDRVDSLYGYTF
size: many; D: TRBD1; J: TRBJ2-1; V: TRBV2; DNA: TGTGCCAGCAGTGAGGGGGACAGCTCCTACAATGAGCAGTTCTTC; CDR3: CASSEGDSSYNEQFF